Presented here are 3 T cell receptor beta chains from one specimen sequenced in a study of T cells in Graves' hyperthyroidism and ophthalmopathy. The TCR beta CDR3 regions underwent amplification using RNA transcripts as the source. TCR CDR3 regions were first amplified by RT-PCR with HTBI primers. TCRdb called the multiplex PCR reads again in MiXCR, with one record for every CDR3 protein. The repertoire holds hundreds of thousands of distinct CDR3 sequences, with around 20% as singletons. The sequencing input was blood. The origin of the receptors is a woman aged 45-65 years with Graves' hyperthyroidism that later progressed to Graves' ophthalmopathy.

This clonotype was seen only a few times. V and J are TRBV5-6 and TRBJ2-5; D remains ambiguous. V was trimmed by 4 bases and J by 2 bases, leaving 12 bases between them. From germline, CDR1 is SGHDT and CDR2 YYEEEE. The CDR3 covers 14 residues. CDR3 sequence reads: CASSIQRSQETQYF. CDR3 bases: TGTGCCAGCAGCATACAGAGGTCACAAGAGACCCAGTACTTC.

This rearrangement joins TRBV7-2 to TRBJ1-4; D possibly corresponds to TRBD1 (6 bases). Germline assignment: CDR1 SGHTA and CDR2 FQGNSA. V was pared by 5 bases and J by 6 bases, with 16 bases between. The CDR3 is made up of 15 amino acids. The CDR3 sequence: CASSPSGTTYEKLFF. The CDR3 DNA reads TGTGCCAGCAGCCCCTCCGGGACAACCTATGAAAAACTGTTTTTT.

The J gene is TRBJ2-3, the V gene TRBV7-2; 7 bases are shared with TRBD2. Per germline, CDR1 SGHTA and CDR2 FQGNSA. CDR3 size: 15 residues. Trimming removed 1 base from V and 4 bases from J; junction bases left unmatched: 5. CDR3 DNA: TGTGCCAGCAGCTTAGACCCCACTAGCGCAGATACGCAGTATTTT. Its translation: CASSLDPTSADTQYF.